These T cell receptor beta chains were read from a single sample in a study of blood T cell repertoires in COVID-19. TCRdb's copy holds only in-frame clones and misses some; the assay was immunoSEQ multiplex PCR. The top ten hold approximately 16% of the sample, which has about 120,000 clones, about 80% seen once. Sequenced: peripheral blood. These receptors were collected from a woman older than 75 with active or convalescent COVID-19. Both conserved end residues are part of each CDR3. Fields, in order: CDR3 protein, CDR3 DNA, clone size, J gene, D gene, V gene. The D gene is left open where the match is weak. Size tells how often a clone was seen (once, few, many) or the class of an expanded clone, and some rows leave it out.

CASSLDSGDTEAFF	TGTGCCAGCAGCCTTGACAGTGGGGACACTGAAGCTTTCTTT	-	TRBJ1-1	-	TRBV2
CGTELHQETQYF	TGCGGCACGGAACTTCACCAAGAGACCCAGTACTTC	-	TRBJ2-5	-	TRBV29-1
CASSSQTVLRETQYF	TGTGCCAGCAGTTCTCAGACAGTTCTTCGAGAGACCCAGTACTTC	-	TRBJ2-5	-	TRBV6-2/TRBV6-3
CASSSGLAVNTGELFF	TGCGCCAGCAGCTCGGGACTAGCAGTGAACACCGGGGAGCTGTTTTTT	-	TRBJ2-2	TRBD2	TRBV5-1
CASSLSVGGGGQPQHF	TGTGCCAGCAGTTTAAGTGTAGGGGGCGGAGGTCAGCCCCAGCATTTT	-	TRBJ1-5	TRBD1	TRBV28
CAWSPAPDREGYSNQPQHF	TGTGCCTGGAGCCCGGCCCCGGACAGGGAAGGGTATAGCAATCAGCCCCAGCATTTT	-	TRBJ1-5	TRBD1	TRBV30
CASSQGLPTGGSEAFF	TGTGCCAGCAGCCAAGGCCTCCCCACAGGGGGGTCTGAAGCTTTCTTT	-	TRBJ1-1	TRBD1	TRBV3-1/TRBV3-2
CASSMGPTGGDYGYTF	TGTGCCAGTAGTATGGGCCCTACAGGGGGCGACTATGGCTACACCTTC	-	TRBJ1-2	TRBD1	TRBV19
CASSASGAGGSYNEQFF	TGTGCCAGCAGCGCCTCCGGGGCGGGAGGTTCCTACAATGAGCAGTTCTTC	once	TRBJ2-1	TRBD2	TRBV9
CASSLGSGSTDTQYF	TGCGCCAGCAGCTTGGGTAGCGGGAGCACAGATACGCAGTATTTT	once	TRBJ2-3	TRBD2	TRBV5-1
CASSLQRDHNEQFF	TGCGCCAGCAGCTTGCAGCGGGACCACAATGAGCAGTTCTTC	-	TRBJ2-1	TRBD2	TRBV5-1
CASSSGQGATEEQYF	TGTGCCAGCAGCTCGGGACAGGGGGCAACGGAAGAGCAGTACTTC	few	TRBJ2-7	TRBD1	TRBV13
CATSDRGVGGETQYF	TGTGCCACCAGTGACAGGGGGGTTGGTGGAGAGACCCAGTACTTC	-	TRBJ2-5	-	TRBV24-1
CASSLQGSYEQYF	TGCGCCAGCAGCTTGCAGGGCTCCTACGAGCAGTACTTC	-	TRBJ2-7	-	TRBV5-1
CASRSTGWSNEKLFF	TGTGCCAGCAGGTCGACAGGGTGGTCTAATGAAAAACTGTTTTTT	-	TRBJ1-4	TRBD1	TRBV7-2
CASSLLAQLHGTQYF	TGCGCCAGCAGCTTACTAGCGCAACTGCACGGTACGCAGTATTTT	-	TRBJ2-3	TRBD2	TRBV5-1
CASSQGGFNNEQFF	TGTGCCAGCAGCCAAGGTGGCTTCAACAATGAGCAGTTCTTC	-	TRBJ2-1	-	TRBV3-1/TRBV3-2
CASSTWTSGSWEQYF	TGTGCCAGCAGCACCTGGACTAGCGGGAGTTGGGAGCAGTACTTC	-	TRBJ2-7	TRBD2	TRBV11-1
CASSRTGALRVEQYF	TGTGCCAGCAGTCGGACAGGGGCCCTTAGGGTCGAGCAGTACTTC	-	TRBJ2-7	TRBD1	TRBV28
CASSPRDRDSTQYF	TGTGCCAGTAGCCCCCGGGACAGGGATTCGACCCAGTACTTC	-	TRBJ2-5	TRBD1	TRBV19
CASSLVAAGSGNEQYF	TGTGCCAGCAGCTTGGTTGCCGCGGGAAGCGGGAACGAGCAGTACTTC	-	TRBJ2-7	TRBD2	TRBV5-4
CASSSGTPPFGEQFF	TGTGCCAGCAGCTCCGGGACACCCCCATTTGGTGAGCAGTTCTTC	-	TRBJ2-1	-	TRBV7-2
CASSPGQIRNTIYF	TGCGCCAGCAGCCCGGGACAGATTAGGAACACCATATATTTT	once	TRBJ1-3	TRBD1	TRBV5-1
CASSPDSPKYQPQHF	TGCGCCAGCAGTCCGGACAGCCCAAAATATCAGCCCCAGCATTTT	-	TRBJ1-5	-	TRBV23-1
CASSLLTSTANIQYF	TGTGCCAGCAGCCTACTAACTAGCACGGCGAACATTCAGTACTTC	-	TRBJ2-4	-	TRBV11-3
CASSPTRGRAYNEQFF	TGTGCCAGCTCACCAACGAGAGGGAGGGCTTACAATGAGCAGTTCTTC	-	TRBJ2-1	TRBD2	TRBV18
CASSIRQGVSYEQYF	TGTGCCAGTAGTATACGGCAGGGGGTATCCTACGAGCAGTACTTC	-	TRBJ2-7	TRBD1	TRBV19
CASSYSGGITEAFF	TGCGCCAGCAGCTATTCAGGGGGCATCACTGAAGCTTTCTTT	-	TRBJ1-1	TRBD1	TRBV5-1
CGRTDNYGYTF	TGCGGCAGGACAGACAACTATGGCTACACCTTC	once	TRBJ1-2	-	TRBV20-1
CASSYGQYGYTF	TGTGCCAGCAGTTACGGACAGTATGGCTACACCTTC	-	TRBJ1-2	-	TRBV28
CASSFSWGGIGNTIYF	TGTGCCAGCAGCTTTTCGTGGGGGGGAATTGGAAACACCATATATTTT	-	TRBJ1-3	-	TRBV7-8
CASSSPGVKYQETQYF	TGTGCCAGCAGTTCCCCAGGGGTGAAGTACCAAGAGACCCAGTACTTC	once	TRBJ2-5	-	TRBV6-2/TRBV6-3
CASSRGVNTEAFF	TGCGCCAGCTCCCGGGGGGTAAACACTGAAGCTTTCTTT	-	TRBJ1-1	-	TRBV10-1
CASSSGATSGKETQYF	TGTGCCAGCAGTTCCGGGGCGACTAGCGGAAAAGAGACCCAGTACTTC	-	TRBJ2-5	TRBD2	TRBV6-6
CASSLQDGYGYTF	TGCGCCAGCAGCTTACAGGACGGCTATGGCTACACCTTC	-	TRBJ1-2	-	TRBV5-1
CASSQVFGRARGRGYTF	TGCGCCAGCAGCCAAGTATTCGGGAGGGCCCGCGGCCGTGGCTACACCTTC	-	TRBJ1-2	-	TRBV4-1
CASSVRGKGNQPQHF	TGTGCCAGCAGTGTTCGGGGGAAGGGCAATCAGCCCCAGCATTTT	few	TRBJ1-5	-	TRBV2
CASSLSSEMEQMNTEAFF	TGTGCCAGCAGCTTGAGTAGCGAAATGGAACAGATGAACACTGAAGCTTTCTTT	-	TRBJ1-1	-	TRBV5-5
CANAGKPYGYTF	TGTGCCAACGCGGGGAAACCCTATGGCTACACCTTC	-	TRBJ1-2	-	TRBV3-1/TRBV3-2
CASSARDRVEQYF	TGTGCCAGCAGCGCCAGAGACAGGGTTGAGCAGTACTTC	once	TRBJ2-7	TRBD1	TRBV7-6
CASSLVIAGLYNEQFF	TGTGCCAGCAGCTTGGTAATAGCGGGGCTCTACAATGAGCAGTTCTTC	once	TRBJ2-1	TRBD2	TRBV5-4
CASSLNPTGQGHTGELFF	TGTGCCAGCAGCTTAAACCCGACAGGACAGGGGCACACCGGGGAGCTGTTTTTT	few	TRBJ2-2	TRBD1	TRBV7-3
CASSLDQLAGGPGGNEQFF	TGCGCCAGCAGCTTGGATCAGCTAGCGGGAGGGCCGGGTGGCAATGAGCAGTTCTTC	-	TRBJ2-1	TRBD2	TRBV5-1
CASSLRHTGVLDTQYF	TGTGCCAGCTCGCTCAGACATACAGGGGTCTTGGATACGCAGTATTTT	-	TRBJ2-3	TRBD1	TRBV11-2
CASGGQAAYEQYF	TGTGCCAGCGGGGGACAGGCCGCCTACGAGCAGTACTTC	-	TRBJ2-7	TRBD1	TRBV2
CASSLVGGPNTEAFF	TGTGCCAGCAGTTTAGTGGGGGGACCGAACACTGAAGCTTTCTTT	few	TRBJ1-1	-	TRBV28
CASSLRDGGWETQYF	TGTGCCAGCAGCTTAAGGGACGGGGGTTGGGAGACCCAGTACTTC	-	TRBJ2-5	-	TRBV11-2
CAISPSGGGATEAFF	TGTGCCATCAGTCCATCGGGCGGGGGGGCAACTGAAGCTTTCTTT	-	TRBJ1-1	-	TRBV10-3
CAWDPGQGYTEAFF	TGTGCCTGGGACCCGGGACAGGGGTACACTGAAGCTTTCTTT	-	TRBJ1-1	TRBD1	TRBV30
CASSAASHSNQPQHF	TGCGCCAGCAGCGCGGCATCCCATAGCAATCAGCCCCAGCATTTT	-	TRBJ1-5	-	TRBV4-1
CASSASGSYEQYF	TGTGCCAGCAGCGCTAGCGGCTCCTACGAGCAGTACTTC	-	TRBJ2-7	TRBD2	TRBV7-2
CATSREQGTLDTQYF	TGTGCCACCAGCAGGGAACAGGGTACATTGGATACGCAGTATTTT	-	TRBJ2-3	-	TRBV15
CASSLPPYTEAFF	TGTGCCAGCAGTTTACCTCCCTACACTGAAGCTTTCTTT	-	TRBJ1-1	-	TRBV28
CASSETYSSYEQYF	TGTGCCAGCAGTGAGACATATAGCTCCTACGAGCAGTACTTC	-	TRBJ2-7	-	TRBV25-1
CASSLGRTGGEEKLFF	TGCGCCAGCAGCTTGGGGAGGACAGGGGGCGAAGAAAAACTGTTTTTT	few	TRBJ1-4	TRBD1	TRBV5-1